Listed below are T cell receptor beta chains from one sample, sequenced in a study of control samples from healthy donors and cancer patients. Produced via immunoSEQ multiplex PCR; TCRdb's table is partial and in-frame only. The sample yields 80,000 to 100,000 clones, 80% to 90% seen once. The sample consisted of blood. The receptors were sampled from a man between 25 and 39 years old in good health. Each CDR3 is given with its conserved first and last residue.

v_call,cdr3_aa
TRBV7-8,CASSPGISNSPLHF
TRBV23-1,CASSQKSPSRAWTSGYNEQFF
TRBV6-5,CASSYGWKETQYF
TRBV28,CASSFGPRLPSNQPQHF
TRBV6-6,CASSYGRGSTGELFF
TRBV4-2,CASSQEVVYSYEQYF
TRBV7-3,CASSLDGRADTQYF
TRBV24-1,CATSDFGQDEQFF
TRBV9,CASSPRQGRDTQYF
TRBV6-5,CASSSRRGFNEQFF
TRBV27,CASSRDRSYNEQFF
TRBV6-5,CASSGAQLSTDTQYF
TRBV15,CATRSGTAQSPYTF
TRBV19,CASTRVGYGYTF
TRBV6-5,CASSTGNNYGYTF
TRBV20-1,CSASTDTGYTF
TRBV2,CASTNFVRNEQFF
TRBV19,CASSILADGNQPQHF
TRBV6-5,CASSYKEGMTGELFF
TRBV4-1,CASSQGANTEAFF
TRBV5-1,CASSFRGLSGDYNEQFF
TRBV9,CASSVFQGGHEQFF
TRBV29-1,CSVQGGKGYTF
TRBV7-9,CASSLETPYVYNSPLHF
TRBV7-9,CASSDHHPTLDEQFF
TRBV4-2,CASSQDEGVSYGYTF
TRBV10-1,CASRTEGTDTQYF
TRBV19,CASSIIGPTQTGELFF
TRBV28,CASSFRSGEGIPGNTIYF
TRBV6-2/TRBV6-3,CASSDRGATNEKLFF
TRBV4-2,CASSQDKLNTDTQYF
TRBV18,CASSQGMDEQFF
TRBV24-1,CATSAWASRDNQPQHF
TRBV20-1,CSAPRGEKLFF
TRBV24-1,CATSEGSGRSQETQYF
TRBV11-3,CASSLEGWGRSYEQYF